A single TCR beta chain is shown here with its context. As yet, its antigen is unknown. The data were taken from a study of shared clonotypes between healthy human individuals. Findings of the study overall: Enrolling few donors narrowed the genetic and exposure-history diversity that was represented. Estimated clonotype richness was generally higher in naive than memory subsets. The four-donor shared clonotypes exceeded non-shared clonotypes in generation probability, with non-shared ones scoring lower.

The repertoire was sequenced with immunoSEQ multiplex PCR; TCRdb's copy has only in-frame clones and lacks some. Among about 2 million clones listed, about 94% were seen once. As defined, naive CD8 cells were CD45RO-negative and positively selected for CCR7, with terminally differentiated effector memory CD45RA+ cells excluded. The sequencing sample was made of naive CD8+ T cells sorted from blood. This sequence was found in a man between 18 and 35 years old in good health.

The CDR3 coding sequence is TGCGCCAGCAGCTACAGACTAGCGGGAGGGCGGCATCAAGATACGCAGTATTTT. It is translated as CASSYRLAGGRHQDTQYF. The chain is built from TRBV5-1 and TRBJ2-3; 14 bases align to TRBD2. This CDR3 is 18 amino acids long. V lost 3 bases and J lost 5; bases outside the gene matches: 11. Germline assignment: CDR1 SGHRS and CDR2 YFSETQ.